A selection of T cell receptor beta chains follows, all from one sample in a study of blood T cell repertoires in COVID-19. Only in-frame clones appear in the TCRdb table, and some are missing; sequencing was by immunoSEQ multiplex PCR. There are approximately 30,000 clones in the sample; about nine tenths occur only once, and about 26% lies in the top ten. Sequences were obtained from peripheral blood. These receptors all come from a woman of 80 years or more with active or convalescent COVID-19. Both conserved end residues are part of each CDR3. The D gene is left open where the match is weak. Only part of the rows carry a size: once, few, many, or a class if the clone is expanded.

TRBV21-1	TRBJ1-2	once	NA	TGTGCCAGCAGCGAATGGACAGGTTGGTATGGCTACACCTTC	CASSEWTGWYGYTF
TRBV7-2	TRBJ1-2	NA	TRBD1	TGTGCCAGCAGCTTAGAGACAGGGGTTGGCTACACCTTC	CASSLETGVGYTF
TRBV7-8	TRBJ2-7	NA	NA	TGTGCCAGCAGCTTAGAGCCGGGAAACTACGAGCAGTACTTC	CASSLEPGNYEQYF
TRBV11-2	TRBJ2-1	few	TRBD2	TGTGCCAGCAGCTCCGGGACTAGCGGTGTTGAGCAGTTCTTC	CASSSGTSGVEQFF
TRBV9	TRBJ1-3	once	NA	TGTGCCAGCAGCGTATTGCCCTCCAGCTCTGGAAACACCATATATTTT	CASSVLPSSSGNTIYF
TRBV5-4	TRBJ2-4	NA	TRBD2	TGTGCCAGCAGCCTGCGGGGGACCCTAGCCAAAAACATTCAGTACTTC	CASSLRGTLAKNIQYF
TRBV19	TRBJ1-5	NA	TRBD1	TGTGCCAGTAGTATGGGGGAAAGGACAGGGGGAGGCAATCAGCCCCAGCATTTT	CASSMGERTGGGNQPQHF
TRBV19	TRBJ1-1	few	NA	TGTGCCAGTGGAACCCGGCACACGGGCTTT	CASGTRHTGF
TRBV19	TRBJ2-1	NA	TRBD2	TGTGCCAGTAGCTTTATTTCCGGGGGGGCCACTGAGCAGTTCTTC	CASSFISGGATEQFF
TRBV18	TRBJ2-5	NA	TRBD1	TGTGCCAGCTCACCATTCCCCCCGACAGGGTTGAGGGAGACCCAGTACTTC	CASSPFPPTGLRETQYF
TRBV10-3	TRBJ2-6	once	NA	TGTGCCATCAGTGAGTCCCAGGGCTCTGGGGCCAACGTCCTGACTTTC	CAISESQGSGANVLTF